This TCR beta chain came from a study of T-cell memory formation after mild COVID-19 listed by TCRdb under 2021. In the study overall: Most TCR sequence clusters were specific to one of the two donors. T-cell clones expanding and contracting after mild COVID-19 in a couple of donors were tracked by longitudinal TCRalpha and TCRbeta repertoire sequencing. The cohort comprised two young, previously healthy adult volunteers, one female and one male.

A note on this clonotype: This receptor's antigen is unknown. No much larger clonotype is one base removed from it; base qualities were not supplied.

PBMCs were isolated by Ficoll-Paque density gradient centrifugation. General conclusions and limits of the study: Contracting CD4+ clones were found mainly in CM and EM memory subsets, while CD8+ clones were enriched in EMRA. The study covered only a couple of mild cases, and larger cohorts including severe cases with pre-infection samples were considered necessary. Balanced CD4/CD8 phenotypes were observed for clones contracting from day 15 to 85, whereas a bias towards CD4+ was observed for a second wave of clones expanding from day 15 to 37. Some responding clones were found in pre-infection memory, which suggests that pre-existing cross-reactive memory T cells took part in the SARS-CoV-2 response. SARS-CoV-2 specificity was not confirmed for the second-wave clones peaking on day 37.

This sample was sequenced with an Illumina NovaSeq 6000. TCRalpha and TCRbeta cDNA libraries were constructed by 5'RACE with constant-segment primers, with sample barcodes and unique molecular identifiers being introduced. RNA was extracted from every sample with Trizol reagent. Amplification of the libraries took two PCR steps, and the second step added a second sample barcode plus Illumina TruSeq adapters. Libraries were sequenced on an Illumina NovaSeq with 2 x 150 bp paired-end reads. In the authors' own workflow: With migec v1.2.7, reads were demultiplexed and then collapsed into UMI-guided consensus sequences. Using mixcr v2.1.11, UMI consensuses were aligned to TRA and TRB V and J templates and then assembled into clonotypes. Clonotypes were classified as expanded or contracted when called significant by both edgeR and NoisET, with noise models trained on biological replicates. For edgeR calls, the cutoffs were a false discovery rate-adjusted p below 0.01 and a log2 fold-change threshold of 1. As an exploratory analysis of dynamics, PCA with hierarchical clustering was applied to max-normalized trajectories of the 1000 most abundant clonotypes. The CD4 or CD8 phenotype of responding clones was assigned using the separately sequenced CD4+ and CD8+ repertoires. TCRdb cleaned the public reads at Q25 with fastp, built clones with MiXCR and kept in-frame beta chains. Here each entry gathers all rows of one CDR3 protein and keeps the most common genes and DNA. The authors' filters were not applied to this entry. For this sample the table gives about 390,000 distinct CDR3 sequences, of which about 17% were detected only once. 20% to 25% of the sample is held by the ten biggest clonotypes.

The origin of this receptor is a young man who had mild COVID-19 (a few samples of this study predate the infection). The sample titles of this study are shuffled in the database, so cell type and time point are left out; the donor was told from shared clones. The material sequenced was PBMCs or a T cell subset sorted from them (not recorded which).

The CDR3 protein: CASSSDSTYEQYV. The bases read TGTGCCAGCAGTTCGGATTCCACCTACGAGCAGTACGTC. The V and J genes are TRBV28 and TRBJ2-7; no D segment can be confidently identified. The germline V gene specifies MDHEN as CDR1 and SYDVKM as CDR2. From the cysteine up to the valine, the CDR3 has a length of 13 residues. Just CDR3 DNA is preserved here, 39 bases in frame from base 1. V lost 4 bases and J lost 2 bases; the stretch between them is 9 bases long.